The next 30 T cell receptor beta chains were all read from a single sample in a study of shared clonotypes between healthy human individuals. Sequenced by immunoSEQ multiplex PCR; TCRdb stores in-frame clones only, minus some. The sample includes hundreds of thousands of clones, about two thirds of them seen just once. Sequenced: memory CD4+ T cells sorted from blood. Subset described: CD45RA-negative fraction. The receptors come from a woman aged 25-40 years in good health.

This clone was seen more than once but under ten times. This chain uses TRBV5-1 with TRBJ2-7; 10 bases line up with TRBD1. Germline CDR1 reads SGHRS; CDR2 reads YFSETQ. The CDR3 has 15 amino acids. J gave up 5 bases and V 1 base, and 6 bases lay outside the gene matches. CDR3 region: CASSLMTGGENEQYF. The CDR3 nucleotides are TGCGCCAGCAGCTTGATGACAGGGGGCGAAAACGAGCAGTACTTC.

In nucleotides, the CDR3 is TGTGCCAGCAGTTCCAGGGTAGGGAGCCTCACAGATACGCAGTATTTT. Translated: CASSSRVGSLTDTQYF. The rearrangement links TRBV28 to TRBJ2-3; D may correspond to TRBD1 or TRBD2 (5 bases each). The germline V gene has CDR1 MDHEN and CDR2 SYDVKM. V was shortened by 4 bases and J by 2 bases, with 16 bases between the two germline ends. The CDR3 has 16 amino acids.

The CDR3 is CASSLSGTRGEGQYF. In DNA, the CDR3 is TGTGCCAGCAGCTTATCCGGGACAAGGGGTGAGGGGCAGTACTTC. J is TRBJ2-7 and V is TRBV7-9; weak D call: TRBD1 (6 bases). V shed 2 bases and J shed 9 bases, with 20 bases lying between them. This CDR3 is built from 15 residues. The germline V gene has CDR1 SEHNR and CDR2 FQNEAQ (reference sequence).

This chain links TRBV11-3 with TRBJ2-2, with D unclear. V shed 1 base and J shed 3 bases, with 6 bases lying between them. The V gene's germline CDR1 is SGHNT and CDR2 YENEEA. The CDR3 spans 14 residues. CDR3 sequence (DNA): TGTGCCAGCAGCTTAGCGACTTACACCGGGGAGCTGTTTTTT. It is translated as CASSLATYTGELFF.

This clone appeared a few times. Germline is not matched at one junction end, which may reflect a read error. The chain uses TRBV29-1 and TRBJ1-1; D is unclear. Germline-derived CDR1 and CDR2 are SQVTM and ANQGSEA. CDR3 size: 8 residues. CDR3 sequence reads: CSVDRNEF. DNA for the CDR3: TGCAGCGTTGACAGGAACGAGTTT.

This sequence joins TRBV18 and TRBJ2-1; 7 nucleotides agree with TRBD1. This CDR3 comprises 14 residues. With V trimmed by 2 bases and J by 3 bases, 1 base remained unmatched. Germline CDR1 reads KGHSH; CDR2 reads LQKENI. This CDR3 reads CASSPGQVYNEQFF. The DNA of the CDR3 is TGTGCCAGCTCACCAGGACAGGTCTACAATGAGCAGTTCTTC.

V and J are TRBV7-2 and TRBJ2-3; D gene ambiguous. The germline gives CDR1 SGHTA, CDR2 FQGNSA. Deletions cut 5 bases from V and 7 bases from J, with 25 bases between. This CDR3 region has 17 residues. The chain's CDR3 is CASSPEASSDLVNTQYF. The CDR3 region has the DNA TGTGCCAGCAGCCCCGAGGCCTCCAGTGATCTCGTGAATACGCAGTATTTT. Full variable domain (remainder filled in from reference TRBV7-2 and TRBJ2-3): GAGVSQSPSNKVTEKGKDVELRCDPISGHTALYWYRQSLGQGLEFLIYFQGNSAPDKSGLPSDRFSAERTGGSVSTLTIQRTQQEDSAVYLCASSPEASSDLVNTQYFGPGTRLTVL.

The gene calls are TRBV2 and TRBJ1-5; D possibly corresponds to TRBD1 (5 bases). The CDR3 is made up of 14 amino acids. The V end was cut by 4 bases, the J end by 5 bases, with 12 bases between. Germline V lookup: CDR1 SNHLY, CDR2 FYNNEI. CDR3 sequence (DNA): TGTGCCAGCAGTGGGGACTGGGGTGATCAGCCCCAGCATTTT. It translates to CASSGDWGDQPQHF.

The sample holds one count of this clone. The gene calls are TRBV5-6 and TRBJ1-5, with D possibly matching TRBD1 (6 bases). Trimming cost V 2 bases and J 0 bases, with 12 bases left between them. This CDR3 region has 16 residues. Germline V gene sequence: CDR1 SGHDT, CDR2 YYEEEE. The DNA for the CDR3 is TGTGCCAGCAGCTTCGGAGGGGGGTATAGCAATCAGCCCCAGCATTTT. It codes for CASSFGGGYSNQPQHF.

The chain combines TRBV11-2 with TRBJ2-5; D not resolved. CDR1 is SGHAT and CDR2 is FQNNGV in the germline V gene. The CDR3 has 14 residues. Trimming removed 1 base from V and 2 bases from J, with 8 bases in between. CDR3 in DNA: TGTGCCAGCAGCTTAGGAACTATTCAAGAGACCCAGTACTTC. Its protein product is CASSLGTIQETQYF.

This clone was observed a handful of times. V is TRBV4-1 and J is TRBJ1-2; TRBD1 might be the D (6 bases). Germline assignment: CDR1 MGHRA and CDR2 YSYEKL. Trimming stripped 0 bases from V and 8 bases from J, with 13 bases between. This CDR3 is built from 14 residues. DNA of the CDR3: TGCGCCAGCAGCCAAGATGGGGGGGCGATCGGCTACACCTTC. Amino acid sequence: CASSQDGGAIGYTF.

The table lists this clone with a count of one. The chain recombines TRBV28 with TRBJ2-3; TRBD2 is a possible D gene (5 bases). Germline V gives CDR1 MDHEN, CDR2 SYDVKM. This CDR3 region has 15 residues. The V gene lost 6 bases and the J gene lost 2 bases, with 15 bases spanning the gap. In DNA form, the CDR3 reads TGTGCCAGCAGAACTAGGGTAGGCCTCACAGATACGCAGTATTTT. Its protein is CASRTRVGLTDTQYF.

This rearrangement joins TRBV1 to TRBJ2-1; the DNA was not used to check the table's D call, TRBD2. TRBV1 corresponds to a pseudogene. This CDR3 spans 14 amino acids. The CDR3 loop is CTSSPTSKENEQFF. Here the CDR3 DNA reads TGCACCAGCAGCCCCACTAGCAAAGAAAATGAGCAGTTCTTC.

This clone was seen repeatedly, ten times or more. The V gene is TRBV2, the J gene TRBJ2-1; D possibly corresponds to TRBD2 (5 bases). The CDR3 is 13 residues long. Germline V CDR1 and CDR2: SNHLY, FYNNEI. The V and J ends lost 6 bases and 5 bases respectively, with 11 bases between them. As DNA, the CDR3 is TGTGCCAGCAGGCGGGCCCAGCACAATGAGCAGTTCTTC. Its translation is CASRRAQHNEQFF.

A few counts support this clone. This chain uses TRBV5-4 with TRBJ2-5; the D call may be TRBD1 or TRBD2 (7 bases each). CDR3 size: 15 residues. Trimming pared 0 bases from V and 4 bases from J, leaving 13 bases between. Germline lookup yields CDR1 SGHNT and CDR2 YYREEE (reference sequence). The CDR3, as DNA: TGTGCCAGCAGCTTGGGTCAGGGGGAGGGAGAGACCCAGTACTTC. Translating gives CASSLGQGEGETQYF.

The gene calls are TRBV20-1 and TRBJ2-7; D uncertain. V lost 3 bases and J 2 bases, leaving 5 bases between the germline ends. Germline V CDR1 and CDR2: DFQATT, SNEGSKA (reference sequence). The CDR3 has 11 residues. The CDR3 reads CSASETYEQYF. CDR3 bases: TGCAGTGCTAGTGAGACCTACGAGCAGTACTTC.

The chain is built from TRBV6-4 and TRBJ1-6; D gene ambiguous. Germline lookup yields CDR1 MRHNA and CDR2 SNTAGT. V dropped 4 bases and J dropped 6 bases, with 7 bases sitting between them. The CDR3 totals 13 residues. For the CDR3, the DNA is TGTGCCAGCAGTGGGACTCCTAATTCACCCCTCCACTTT. This translates into CASSGTPNSPLHF.

V is TRBV11-3 and J is TRBJ2-2; weak D call: TRBD1 (5 bases). There are 16 residues in the CDR3. V shed 1 base and J shed 0 bases, with 9 bases lying between them. Germline V CDR1 and CDR2: SGHNT, YENEEA. The CDR3 region is CASSLAWGTNTGELFF. DNA of the CDR3: TGTGCCAGCAGCTTAGCTTGGGGCACGAACACCGGGGAGCTGTTTTTT.

This clone was found a few times. The chain is built from TRBV2 and TRBJ1-5; unclear D gene. The CDR3 covers 16 residues. Trimming took 6 bases from V and 6 from J, leaving 21 bases between them. The germline gives CDR1 SNHLY, CDR2 FYNNEI. The CDR3 sequence: CASRVGFVSVGQPQHF. CDR3 bases: TGTGCCAGCAGGGTTGGGTTTGTGTCGGTGGGTCAGCCCCAGCATTTT.

This clone occurred once. The J gene is TRBJ2-7, the V gene TRBV19, with a weak D call TRBD1 (5 bases). Germline V lookup: CDR1 LNHDA, CDR2 SQIVND (reference sequence). V lost 10 bases to trimming and J lost 0 bases, with 13 bases between them. The CDR3 extends over 13 amino acids. CDR3 sequence reads: CATRRQNSYEQYF. For the CDR3, the DNA is TGTGCCACCAGACGACAGAACTCCTACGAGCAGTACTTC.

The CDR3 sequence: CASSVWGTDTQYF. The CDR3 DNA reads as TGTGCCAGCAGCGTTTGGGGCACAGATACGCAGTATTTT. This chain joins TRBV28 and TRBJ2-3; no clear D gene. The CDR3 runs to 13 residues. Germline V lookup: CDR1 MDHEN, CDR2 SYDVKM. Trimming removed 6 bases from V and 1 base from J, with 8 bases in between.

This rearrangement joins TRBV7-8 to TRBJ2-7, with D possibly matching TRBD1 (6 bases). V was clipped by 5 bases and J by 2 bases, with 13 bases between them. Germline values: CDR1 SGHVS, CDR2 FQNEAQ. This CDR3 contains 14 residues. The chain's CDR3 is CASSPTGNAYEQYF. The CDR3 DNA reads as TGTGCCAGCAGCCCTACAGGGAACGCCTACGAGCAGTACTTC.

The CDR3 bases are TGTGCCAGCAGCTTGGACCGGAATGAGCAGTTCTTC. Its protein product is CASSLDRNEQFF. The chain carries TRBV5-4 and TRBJ2-1; D ambiguous. This CDR3 spans 12 amino acids. Germline V gene lookup returns CDR1 SGHNT and CDR2 YYREEE (reference sequence). Trimming cost V 0 bases and J 7 bases, with 5 bases left between them.

This chain links TRBV28 with TRBJ2-5, with 8 bases identical to TRBD2. Germline CDR1 is MDHEN and CDR2 is SYDVKM. This CDR3 spans 14 amino acids. Trimming took 3 bases from V and 6 from J; bases not matched to a gene: 6. As DNA, the CDR3 is TGTGCCAGCAGTTTGAGCGGGAGTACGAAGACCCAGTACTTC. Protein sequence: CASSLSGSTKTQYF.

This clone has at least ten counts. Distinct nucleotide sequences in the sample also encode this CDR3. This chain links TRBV25-1 with TRBJ2-7; D gene unclear. In germline, CDR1 is MGHDK, CDR2 SYGVNS. V gave up 7 bases and J gave up 0 bases, with 10 bases separating them. The CDR3 extends over 13 amino acids. The CDR3 protein is CASKAKSSYEQYF. The CDR3 DNA reads as TGTGCCAGCAAGGCCAAAAGCTCCTACGAGCAGTACTTC.

V is TRBV5-1 and J is TRBJ2-3; D may be TRBD2 (5 bases). The V gene lost 1 base and the J gene lost 2 bases, with 8 bases spanning the gap. The V gene's germline CDR1 is SGHRS and CDR2 YFSETQ. CDR3 length: 14 residues. The DNA for the CDR3 is TGCGCCAGCAGCTTGTTCGGGGTCACAGATACGCAGTATTTT. Translated, it gives CASSLFGVTDTQYF.

The chain recombines TRBV14 with TRBJ1-1; the D is unclear. V lost 4 bases, J lost 4 bases, and 4 bases lay in between. The CDR3 runs 11 residues. Looked up from germline, CDR1 is SGHDN and CDR2 is FVKESK. This chain's CDR3 is CASSPITEAFF. Written as DNA, the CDR3 is TGTGCCAGCAGCCCAATCACTGAAGCTTTCTTT.

The V gene is TRBV18, the J gene TRBJ2-1; D not certain. Trimming shortened V by 2 bases and J by 5 bases, and 19 bases separated the two germline ends. Germline V lookup: CDR1 KGHSH, CDR2 LQKENI. The CDR3 consists of 17 residues. The CDR3 DNA reads as TGTGCCAGCTCACCAGGCTGGCTCGCAAGAACAAACAATGAGCAGTTCTTC. It codes for CASSPGWLARTNNEQFF.

The rearrangement joins TRBV7-8 to TRBJ2-4, with 11 bases that match TRBD1. CDR3 length: 15 amino acids. V lost 0 bases, J lost 7 bases, and 2 bases stayed unmatched. Germline CDR1 and CDR2: SGHVS and FQNEAQ. The CDR3 is CASSLAGTGGNIQYF. In nucleotides, the CDR3 is TGTGCCAGCAGCTTAGCCGGGACAGGGGGGAACATTCAGTACTTC.

In the case of this clone: Other nucleotide sequences from this sample produce the same CDR3. The chain joins TRBV28 to TRBJ2-7, with unresolved D. V lost 2 bases and J lost 3, with 5 bases in between. Germline V gene lookup returns CDR1 MDHEN and CDR2 SYDVKM. The CDR3 contains 12 residues. The CDR3: CASSLSNYEQYF. CDR3 DNA sequence: TGTGCCAGCAGTTTAAGTAACTACGAGCAGTACTTC.